This T cell receptor (beta chain) was retrieved from a study of cytomegalovirus exposure and HLA in healthy donors. Study-wide points: Being indistinguishable, some V segments were excluded, TRBV6-2 and TRBV6-3 among them.

This clone showed up just once. Antigen specificity is unknown. Use of 60 Vbeta and 13 Jbeta primers characterized the PCR. Assay: immunoSEQ multiplex PCR; the TCRdb copy retains only in-frame clones and omits some. There are about 160,000 clones in the sample; roughly 77% occur only once, and 3% to 4.5% lies in the top ten. This CDR3 has 13 amino acids. Germline V gives CDR1 GTSNPN, CDR2 SVGIG (reference sequence). With 0 bases removed from V and 4 bases from J, the gap between germline ends came to 9 bases. The chain joins TRBV30 to TRBJ2-5; no definite D call. The clonotype comes from a man aged 25-45 years in good health and CMV-seropositive. Sample: PBMCs. For the CDR3, the DNA is TGTGCCTGGAGTGTACTCTTAATAGAGACCCAGTACTTC. Its protein product is CAWSVLLIETQYF.